This TCR beta chain was recorded in a study of CD8+ T cells in alopecia areata. Germline CDR1 is SQVTM and CDR2 is ANQGSEA. Trimming left V 2 bases short and J 2 bases short, with 13 bases between. CDR3 size: 14 residues. RNA extraction was followed by reverse transcription into cDNA, which acted as the sequencing template. Sequencing used immunoSEQ multiplex PCR; TCRdb keeps in-frame clones, though not all of them. Of approximately 150,000 clones listed, 60% to 75% are singletons. This clone was counted only a few times. Its specificity is unknown. The treatment is: oral pan-JAK inhibitor, 5-10 mg twice daily. Study-level results: On tofacitinib, scalp and blood still held many of the expanded lesional clones.

The origin of this receptor is a human donor with alopecia areata. This chain links TRBV29-1 with TRBJ2-7, with D hard to call. Here the sequenced sample was CD4+ T cells sorted from blood, taken at week 24, from a patient treated with tofacitinib. The CDR3 DNA follows: TGCAGCGTTGAATTCGGCAGTGGGACCTACGAGCAGTACTTC. Amino acid sequence: CSVEFGSGTYEQYF.